A selection of T cell receptor beta chains follows, all from one sample in a study of Graves' ophthalmopathy and Graves' hyperthyroidism. TCRdb reprocessed the multiplex PCR reads with MiXCR, giving one entry per CDR3 protein. The sample holds about 48,000 distinct CDR3 sequences; over 40% are singletons and the top ten take about 24%. What was sequenced was peripheral blood. The receptor set was obtained from an adult man with Graves' ophthalmopathy. Both conserved end residues are part of each CDR3. The order of the fields is clone size, J gene, D gene, V gene, CDR3 protein, CDR3 DNA. The D gene is left open where the match is weak. Clone size is given for some rows only: seen once, a few or many times, or a class if the clone is expanded.

clone_size: many
j_call: TRBJ2-1
d_call: NA
v_call: TRBV7-3
cdr3_aa: CASSLIAVTYNEQFF
cdr3_nt: TGTGCCAGCAGCTTAATAGCGGTTACCTACAATGAGCAGTTCTTC

clone_size: NA
j_call: TRBJ2-2
d_call: TRBD1
v_call: TRBV10-3
cdr3_aa: CAISESTGRGRNTGELFF
cdr3_nt: TGTGCCATCAGTGAGTCGACGGGCAGGGGGAGGAACACCGGGGAGCTGTTTTTT

clone_size: many
j_call: TRBJ2-5
d_call: NA
v_call: TRBV13
cdr3_aa: CASSTEGRTQYF
cdr3_nt: TGTGCCAGCAGCACAGAGGGACGCACCCAGTACTTC

clone_size: few
j_call: TRBJ2-1
d_call: TRBD2
v_call: TRBV10-3
cdr3_aa: CAISESRLAGGKQFF
cdr3_nt: TGTGCCATCAGTGAGTCGCGACTAGCGGGAGGGAAGCAGTTCTTC

clone_size: NA
j_call: TRBJ1-5
d_call: TRBD1
v_call: TRBV19
cdr3_aa: CASGGTGIQPQHF
cdr3_nt: TGTGCCAGTGGGGGGACAGGGATTCAGCCCCAGCATTTT

clone_size: many
j_call: TRBJ1-3
d_call: TRBD1
v_call: TRBV5-1
cdr3_aa: CASSLAGGSGNTIYF
cdr3_nt: TGCGCCAGCAGCTTGGCAGGGGGCTCTGGAAACACCATATATTTT

clone_size: many
j_call: TRBJ2-1
d_call: NA
v_call: TRBV4-1
cdr3_aa: CASSQDLREQFF
cdr3_nt: TGCGCCAGCAGCCAAGATTTAAGGGAGCAGTTCTTC

clone_size: many
j_call: TRBJ2-3
d_call: NA
v_call: TRBV5-1
cdr3_aa: CASSARLSTDTQYF
cdr3_nt: TGCGCCAGCAGCGCTCGACTCAGCACAGATACGCAGTATTTT

clone_size: NA
j_call: TRBJ1-5
d_call: TRBD1
v_call: TRBV20-1
cdr3_aa: CSASAQGVNQPQHF
cdr3_nt: TGCAGTGCTAGTGCGCAGGGGGTAAATCAGCCCCAGCATTTT

clone_size: NA
j_call: TRBJ2-7
d_call: NA
v_call: TRBV7-8
cdr3_aa: CASSLGGGIDEQYF
cdr3_nt: TGTGCCAGCAGCTTAGGTGGGGGGATCGACGAGCAGTACTTC

clone_size: many
j_call: TRBJ2-1
d_call: TRBD2
v_call: TRBV5-1
cdr3_aa: CASSWTSGGNEQFF
cdr3_nt: TGCGCCAGCAGCTGGACTAGCGGGGGTAATGAGCAGTTCTTC

clone_size: NA
j_call: TRBJ2-1
d_call: TRBD2
v_call: TRBV7-7
cdr3_aa: CASSPNLAGGSNEQFF
cdr3_nt: TGTGCTAGCAGCCCAAATTTAGCGGGAGGTAGCAATGAGCAGTTCTTC

clone_size: few
j_call: TRBJ2-3
d_call: NA
v_call: TRBV3-1
cdr3_aa: CASSHRGGGDTQYF
cdr3_nt: TGTGCCAGCAGCCATAGGGGGGGGGGCGATACGCAGTATTTT

clone_size: many
j_call: TRBJ1-1
d_call: TRBD1
v_call: TRBV7-9
cdr3_aa: CASSPGQWNTEAFF
cdr3_nt: TGTGCCAGCAGCCCGGGACAGTGGAACACTGAAGCTTTCTTT

clone_size: NA
j_call: TRBJ1-2
d_call: NA
v_call: TRBV7-2
cdr3_aa: CASSQGSVNYGYTF
cdr3_nt: TGTGCCAGCAGCCAAGGGTCGGTGAACTATGGCTACACCTTC

clone_size: NA
j_call: TRBJ1-4
d_call: NA
v_call: TRBV4-2
cdr3_aa: CASSQEEGGANEKLFF
cdr3_nt: TGTGCCAGCAGCCAAGAGGAGGGTGGGGCTAATGAAAAATTGTTTTTT

clone_size: NA
j_call: TRBJ2-2
d_call: NA
v_call: TRBV7-7
cdr3_aa: CASSPCEGEFGKLFF
cdr3_nt: TGTGCTAGCAGCCCTTGCGAGGGGGAGTTCGGGAAGCTGTTTTTT

clone_size: medium-sized
j_call: TRBJ1-3
d_call: NA
v_call: TRBV2
cdr3_aa: CASSQVDSGNTIYF
cdr3_nt: TGTGCCAGCAGCCAGGTGGACTCTGGAAACACCATATATTTT

clone_size: medium-sized
j_call: TRBJ2-1
d_call: TRBD2
v_call: TRBV29-1
cdr3_aa: CSGKAGGYNEQFF
cdr3_nt: TGCAGCGGCAAAGCGGGAGGCTACAATGAGCAGTTCTTC

clone_size: many
j_call: TRBJ1-1
d_call: NA
v_call: TRBV12-3/TRBV12-4
cdr3_aa: CASSHRYDNTEAFF
cdr3_nt: TGTGCCAGCAGTCACCGATACGATAACACTGAAGCTTTCTTT

clone_size: NA
j_call: TRBJ2-2
d_call: NA
v_call: TRBV2
cdr3_aa: CASQPGRNTGELFF
cdr3_nt: TGTGCCAGCCAACCCGGGAGGAACACCGGGGAGCTGTTTTTT

clone_size: NA
j_call: TRBJ2-5
d_call: NA
v_call: TRBV18
cdr3_aa: CASSPTSLRETQYF
cdr3_nt: TGTGCCAGCTCACCGACTAGTTTAAGAGAGACCCAGTACTTC